The clone carrying this TCR beta chain has a single count. Its antigen remains unidentified. The data derive from a study of CD4 T cells in relation to SARS-CoV-2 and coronaviruses. In the study overall: TCR beta CDR3s were sequenced after approximately 9-day antigen culture of PBMCs. Controls used an HIV-1 Nef peptide pool or no peptide.

Some clones are missing from TCRdb's copy, which holds only in-frame ones; the method was immunoSEQ multiplex PCR. The sample lists tens of thousands of clones; about 79% were seen once. Unexposed donor CD4+ T cells date from about 2011-2018, before the COVID-19 pandemic. After roughly 9 days of culture, CD4+ T cells were isolated. Study-wide results and limits: Samples before the pandemic and after infection were not matched within any donor.

The CDR3 length is 16 residues. Losses at the gene ends were 4 bases for V and 5 bases for J; bases not matched to a gene: 12. Germline V gene sequence: CDR1 MGHRA, CDR2 YSYEKL. This chain joins TRBV4-1 and TRBJ2-5; 8 positions agree with TRBD2. The sequencing sample was made of CD4+ T cells from PBMCs, cultured in vitro. This TCR came from a human donor in good health. This CDR3 is CASSPGAGGGWETQYF. CDR3 DNA sequence: TGCGCCAGCAGCCCGGGGGCGGGGGGCGGATGGGAGACCCAGTACTTC.